These T cell receptor beta chains were read from a single sample in a study of T cell responses to AZD1222 COVID-19 vaccine. Here immunoSEQ multiplex PCR was the method, and the copy in TCRdb shows in-frame clones only, minus some. The table has 70,000 or so clones, roughly 87% seen once. This sample comprised peripheral blood, obtained on day 0 of AZD1222 vaccination. The receptor source for this set is an adult in good health. Both conserved end residues are part of each CDR3. The D gene is left open where the match is weak. Size tells how often a clone was seen (once, few, many) or the class of an expanded clone, and some rows leave it out.

d_gene	abundance	j_gene	v_gene	CDR3nt	CDR3aa
.	.	TRBJ1-1	TRBV6-5	TGTGCCAGCAGGGCCCTAGACTATGGGAACACTGAAGCTTTCTTT	CASRALDYGNTEAFF
TRBD2	.	TRBJ2-1	TRBV7-2	TGTGCCAGCAGCCCTAGCGGCGACTCCTACAATGAGCAGTTCTTC	CASSPSGDSYNEQFF
.	.	TRBJ2-5	TRBV30	TGTGCCGGAATAGGGACAATGCGGACCCAGTACTTC	CAGIGTMRTQYF
.	.	TRBJ2-3	TRBV9	TGTGCCAGCAGCGCCGGGGACTTTCCGTCCACAGATACGCAGTATTTT	CASSAGDFPSTDTQYF
TRBD1	.	TRBJ1-2	TRBV4-1	TGCGCCAGCAGCCATGGAACAGGGGATAATGGCTACACCTTC	CASSHGTGDNGYTF
TRBD2	.	TRBJ2-2	TRBV7-2	TGTGCCAGCAGCCCCAGGACTAGCGGCGGCACCGGGGAGCTGTTTTTT	CASSPRTSGGTGELFF
.	.	TRBJ1-3	TRBV7-8	TGTGCCAGCACCGTCCTGGGAAACACCATATATTTT	CASTVLGNTIYF
.	.	TRBJ1-5	TRBV2	TGTGCCAGCAATCGGGGGAATAGCAATCAGCCCCAGCATTTT	CASNRGNSNQPQHF
.	.	TRBJ2-7	TRBV5-1	TGCGCCAGCAGCCTGAATACAGGGAACTACGAGCAGTACTTC	CASSLNTGNYEQYF
.	.	TRBJ1-3	TRBV7-9	TGTGCCAGCAGCCGGGACGGGCGCTCTGGAAACACCATATATTTT	CASSRDGRSGNTIYF
.	.	TRBJ2-2	TRBV6-4	TGTGCCAGCAGTGACGGGAACACCGGGGAGCTGTTTTTT	CASSDGNTGELFF
.	once	TRBJ1-4	TRBV7-2	TGTGCCAGCAGCTTAGCGGGAGCACCAGAAAAACTGTTTTTT	CASSLAGAPEKLFF
.	.	TRBJ1-5	TRBV7-2	TGTGCCAGCAGCTTATCGAGGGATAGCAATCAGCCCCAGCATTTT	CASSLSRDSNQPQHF
.	once	TRBJ1-1	TRBV19	TGTGCCAGTAGTTCGGGAGGGGTTTACACTGAAGCTTTCTTT	CASSSGGVYTEAFF
TRBD1	.	TRBJ2-5	TRBV6-5	TGTGCCAGCAGGAGGGACAGGGTCGAGACCCAGTACTTC	CASRRDRVETQYF
TRBD1	.	TRBJ1-1	TRBV2	TGTGCCAGCAGTATACAGGGGGACGGAACTGAAGCTTTCTTT	CASSIQGDGTEAFF
.	medium-sized	TRBJ2-7	TRBV5-5	TGTGCCAGCAGCTACGGATTCTACGAGCAGTACTTC	CASSYGFYEQYF
TRBD2	.	TRBJ2-1	TRBV10-1	TGCGCCAGCAGTGGCTTACTAGCGGGGGTTAATGAGCAGTTCTTC	CASSGLLAGVNEQFF
.	.	TRBJ1-2	TRBV7-8	TGTGCCAGCAGCGCAGTTAGGGGGTCCTATGGCTACACCTTC	CASSAVRGSYGYTF
.	.	TRBJ1-4	TRBV4-3	TGCGCCAGCAGCCAAGAGATCCTTCCCCCTAATGAAAAACTGTTTTTT	CASSQEILPPNEKLFF
.	.	TRBJ2-7	TRBV27	TGTGCCAGCAGACGAGGGACTTTCTACGAGCAGTACTTC	CASRRGTFYEQYF
TRBD2	.	TRBJ2-3	TRBV2	TGTGCCAGCAGGGCGACTAGCGGGGGGGCAGATACGCAGTATTTT	CASRATSGGADTQYF
TRBD2	.	TRBJ2-2	TRBV10-3	TGTGCCATCCCCCGAGGACTAGCGGGGGGCATTAACACCGGGGAGCTGTTTTTT	CAIPRGLAGGINTGELFF
.	.	TRBJ1-2	TRBV7-2	TGTGCCAGCAGCTTAGATCTAGGCAGGGAACTCGGCTACACCTTC	CASSLDLGRELGYTF
TRBD1	.	TRBJ1-1	TRBV5-1	TGCGCCAGCAACTACGGGACAGGGGGCGAGGGAACTGAAGCTTTCTTT	CASNYGTGGEGTEAFF
.	.	TRBJ2-7	TRBV28	TGTGCCAGCGGAACGACACTTTCCTACGAGCAGTACTTC	CASGTTLSYEQYF
.	.	TRBJ2-1	TRBV7-6	TGTGCCAGCAGCTTAGTGGGGGGACCGGACCCGATCTTC	CASSLVGGPDPIF
.	.	TRBJ1-1	TRBV27	TGTGCCAGCACCGGTGGGGCCCTGGGGAACACTGAAGCTTTCTTT	CASTGGALGNTEAFF
TRBD2	.	TRBJ2-5	TRBV5-4	TGTGCCAGCAGCCCTGGACTAGCGGGGGGGCAATGGAAGACCCAGTACTTC	CASSPGLAGGQWKTQYF
TRBD2	.	TRBJ2-3	TRBV28	TGTGCCAGCAGTACCACTAGCGGGGGAGATACGCAGTATTTT	CASSTTSGGDTQYF
.	.	TRBJ1-1	TRBV28	.	CASGGRWLEAFFGQGREAFF
TRBD2	.	TRBJ2-7	TRBV25-1	TGTGCCAGCAGTGGAACGACTAGCGGGGGAATAACCTACGAGCAGTACTTC	CASSGTTSGGITYEQYF
.	.	TRBJ1-2	TRBV19	TGTGCCAGTAGCCCCTCCCTTCTCCGGGGCTACACCTTC	CASSPSLLRGYTF
TRBD2	.	TRBJ2-1	TRBV24-1	TGTGCCACAGCGACTAGCGGGGGTAATGAGCAGTTCTTC	CATATSGGNEQFF
TRBD1	.	TRBJ1-2	TRBV5-4	TGTGCCAGCAGCCATCCGGACAGGGCGGGCTACACCTTC	CASSHPDRAGYTF
.	once	TRBJ2-2	TRBV24-1	TGTGCCACCAGTGATTTCCCTACAGGGAGGACCGGGGAGCTGTTTTTT	CATSDFPTGRTGELFF
.	.	TRBJ1-2	TRBV6-1	TGTGCCAGCAGTGAGCAAGCGGGCTATGGCTACACCTTC	CASSEQAGYGYTF
.	.	TRBJ2-4	TRBV6-5	TGTGCCAGCGGCTCGGGACTTGAGGACATTCAGTACTTC	CASGSGLEDIQYF